This T cell receptor beta chain was recorded in a study of T cells in Graves' hyperthyroidism and ophthalmopathy. General observations from the study: Blood also carried most thyroid clonotypes expanded above 0.001.

In its sample, this clonotype was seen many times. Antigen: not known. The CDR3 regions of TCR beta were amplified from RNA transcripts. TCR CDR3 underwent first-round RT-PCR with the HTBI primer set. TCRdb itself ran the multiplex PCR reads through MiXCR, one entry per CDR3 protein. The sample lists 530,000 or so distinct CDR3 sequences; 46% were seen once. Germline V gene data show CDR1 as ENHRY and CDR2 as SYGVKD. The CDR3 has 14 amino acids. With V trimmed by 6 bases and J by 2 bases, 3 bases remained unmatched. Material: peripheral blood or thyroid tissue (not recorded which). The clonotype originates from a woman younger than 35 with Graves' hyperthyroidism. The rearrangement joins TRBV10-3 to TRBJ1-5; 8 positions match TRBD1. The CDR3 loop reads CAISPGQGNQPQHF. The CDR3 nucleotides read TGTGCCATCAGCCCGGGACAGGGCAATCAGCCCCAGCATTTT.